The TCR beta chain described here comes from a study of T-cell reconstitution after alpha-beta-depleted transplantation in children. Points from the study as a whole: Day-60 TCRbeta diversity that was high in some patients was derived from surviving recipient T cells and thymic progenitors. A year post-transplant, T-cell counts and diversity derived mostly from newly produced T cells.

Per the germline V gene, CDR1 is SEHNR and CDR2 is FQNEAQ (reference sequence). V lost 1 base and J lost 7; bases outside the gene matches: 7. This CDR3 has 15 residues. This clonotype was detected ten times or more. What it recognizes is unknown. It was with unique molecular identifiers that the TCRbeta library was prepared. TCRdb re-analysed the PCR reads in MiXCR, keeping a single row per CDR3 protein. Among 65,000 to 90,000 distinct CDR3 sequences listed, roughly 10% were seen once. The material sequenced was PBMCs, taken before TCRalphabeta/CD19-depleted stem cell transplant. This TCR came from a boy aged 5 to 17 with acute myeloid leukemia, due to receive a stem cell transplant. V is TRBV7-9 and J is TRBJ2-7; 10 bases are a match to TRBD2. This chain's CDR3 is CASSLGASGSGEQYF. For the CDR3, the DNA is TGTGCCAGCAGCTTAGGGGCTAGCGGGAGTGGTGAGCAGTACTTC.